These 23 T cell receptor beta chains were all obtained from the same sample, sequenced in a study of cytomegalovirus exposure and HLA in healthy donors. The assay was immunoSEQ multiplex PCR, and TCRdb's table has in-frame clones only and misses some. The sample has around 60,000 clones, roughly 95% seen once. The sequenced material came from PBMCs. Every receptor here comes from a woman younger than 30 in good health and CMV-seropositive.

The CDR3 DNA reads TGTGCCAGCAGCGTAGAAGAGGTACAGGTGGAGACCCAGTACTTC. Translating it yields CASSVEEVQVETQYF. This chain connects TRBV9 to TRBJ2-5; D possibly corresponds to TRBD1 (5 bases). V lost 0 bases to trimming and J lost 5 bases, with 14 bases between them. Germline V gene data show CDR1 as SGDLS and CDR2 as YYNGEE. The CDR3 is made up of 15 amino acids.

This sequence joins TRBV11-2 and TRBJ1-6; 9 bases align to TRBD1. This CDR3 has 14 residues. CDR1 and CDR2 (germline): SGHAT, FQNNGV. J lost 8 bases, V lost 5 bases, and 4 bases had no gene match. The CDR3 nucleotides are TGTGCCAGCAGCCCCCGGGACAGGGATTCACCCCTCCACTTT. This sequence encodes CASSPRDRDSPLHF.

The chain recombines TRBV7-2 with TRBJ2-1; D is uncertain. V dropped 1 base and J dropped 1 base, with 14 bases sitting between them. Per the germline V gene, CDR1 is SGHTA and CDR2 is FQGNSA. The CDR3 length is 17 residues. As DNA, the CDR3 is TGTGCCAGCAGCTTAGGAGGCCAAGCAATGTCCTACAATGAGCAGTTCTTC. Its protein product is CASSLGGQAMSYNEQFF.

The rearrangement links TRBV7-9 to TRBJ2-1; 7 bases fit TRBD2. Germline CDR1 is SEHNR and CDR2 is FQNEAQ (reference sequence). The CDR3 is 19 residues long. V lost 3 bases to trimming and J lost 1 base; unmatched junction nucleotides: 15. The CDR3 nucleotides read TGTGCCAGCAGCTTTTTTGGGGGGGAGCGCGCTCCTTCCTACAATGAGCAGTTCTTC. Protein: CASSFFGGERAPSYNEQFF.

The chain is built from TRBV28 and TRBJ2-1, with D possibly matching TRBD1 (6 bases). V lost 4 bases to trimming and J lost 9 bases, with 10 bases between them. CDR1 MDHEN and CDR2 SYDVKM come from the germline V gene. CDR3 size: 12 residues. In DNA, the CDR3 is TGTGCCAGCAGTTCGGGACAAAGTGAGCAGTTCTTC. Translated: CASSSGQSEQFF.

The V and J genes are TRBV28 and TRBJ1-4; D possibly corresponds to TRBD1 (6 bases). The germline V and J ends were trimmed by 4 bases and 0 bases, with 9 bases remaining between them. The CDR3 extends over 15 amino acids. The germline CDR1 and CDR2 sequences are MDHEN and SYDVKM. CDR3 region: CASSSTGATNEKLFF. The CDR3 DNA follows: TGTGCCAGCAGTTCGACAGGTGCAACTAATGAAAAACTGTTTTTT.

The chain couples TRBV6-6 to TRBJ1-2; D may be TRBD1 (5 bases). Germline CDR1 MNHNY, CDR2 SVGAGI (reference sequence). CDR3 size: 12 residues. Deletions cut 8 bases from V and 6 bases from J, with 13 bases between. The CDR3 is CASQGGNDGYTF. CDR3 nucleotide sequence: TGTGCCAGCCAGGGAGGTAATGATGGCTACACCTTC.

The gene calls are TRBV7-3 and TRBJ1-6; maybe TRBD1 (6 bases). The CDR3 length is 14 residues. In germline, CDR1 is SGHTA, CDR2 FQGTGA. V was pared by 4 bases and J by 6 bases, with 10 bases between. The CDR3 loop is CASSSGQPNSPLHF. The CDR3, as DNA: TGTGCCAGCAGCTCCGGACAGCCTAATTCACCCCTCCACTTT.

The CDR3 region is CASSLDGGRTGELFF. Here the CDR3 DNA reads TGTGCCAGCAGCTTGGACGGGGGACGGACCGGGGAGCTGTTTTTT. The rearrangement uses TRBV7-9 and TRBJ2-2, with a weak D call TRBD2 (6 bases). V lost 3 bases and J 5 bases, leaving 13 bases between the germline ends. Germline assignment: CDR1 SEHNR and CDR2 FQNEAQ (reference sequence). The CDR3 runs to 15 residues.

The CDR3 reads CASSPGSGSSTDTQYF. As DNA, the CDR3 is TGTGCCAGCAGCCCCGGTTCGGGATCTAGCACAGATACGCAGTATTTT. The chain is built from TRBV5-8 and TRBJ2-3; the D gene is possibly TRBD2 (5 bases). Per the germline V gene, CDR1 is SGHTS and CDR2 is YDEGEE. Trimming took 4 bases from V and 0 from J, leaving 15 bases between them. The length of the CDR3 is 16 residues.

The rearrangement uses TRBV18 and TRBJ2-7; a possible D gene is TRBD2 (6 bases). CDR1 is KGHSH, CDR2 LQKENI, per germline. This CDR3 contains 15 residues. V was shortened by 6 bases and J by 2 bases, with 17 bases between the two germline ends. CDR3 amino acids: CASSLGTPPAYEQYF. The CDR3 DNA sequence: TGTGCCAGCTCCCTCGGGACTCCCCCCGCCTACGAGCAGTACTTC.

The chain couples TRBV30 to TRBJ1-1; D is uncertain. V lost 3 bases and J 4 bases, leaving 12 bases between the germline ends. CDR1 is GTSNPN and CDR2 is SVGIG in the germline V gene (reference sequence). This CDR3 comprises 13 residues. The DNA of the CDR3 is TGTGCCTGGAGAAGCAGCGAGGGCACTGAAGCTTTCTTT. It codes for CAWRSSEGTEAFF. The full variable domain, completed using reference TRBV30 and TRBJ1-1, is SQTIHQWPATLVQPVGSPLSLECTVEGTSNPNLYWYRQAAGRGLQLLFYSVGIGQISSEVPQNLSASRPQDRQFILSSKKLLLSDSGFYLCAWRSSEGTEAFFGQGTRLTVV.

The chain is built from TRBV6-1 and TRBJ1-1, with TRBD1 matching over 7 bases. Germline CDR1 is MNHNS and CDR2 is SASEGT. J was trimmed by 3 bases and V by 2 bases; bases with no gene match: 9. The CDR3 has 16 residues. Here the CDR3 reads CASSEPTTGLYTEAFF. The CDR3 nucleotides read TGTGCCAGCAGTGAACCAACGACAGGGCTGTACACTGAAGCTTTCTTT.

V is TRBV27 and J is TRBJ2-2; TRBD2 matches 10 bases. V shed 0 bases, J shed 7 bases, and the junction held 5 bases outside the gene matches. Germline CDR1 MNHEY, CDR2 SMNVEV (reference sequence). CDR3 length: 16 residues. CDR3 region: CASSLSPSGGSGELFF. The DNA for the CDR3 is TGTGCCAGCAGTTTATCTCCTAGCGGGGGTAGCGGGGAGCTGTTTTTT.

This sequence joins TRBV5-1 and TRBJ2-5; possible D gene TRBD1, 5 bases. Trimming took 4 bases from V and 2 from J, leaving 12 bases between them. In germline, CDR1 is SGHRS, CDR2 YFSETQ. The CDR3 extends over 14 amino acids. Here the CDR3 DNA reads TGCGCCAGCAGCCCCTCAGGGTGGCAAGAGACCCAGTACTTC. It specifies CASSPSGWQETQYF.

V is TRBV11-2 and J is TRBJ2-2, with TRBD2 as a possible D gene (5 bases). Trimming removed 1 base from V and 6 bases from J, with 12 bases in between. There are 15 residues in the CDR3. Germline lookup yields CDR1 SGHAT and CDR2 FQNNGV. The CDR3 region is CASSLVPDGAGELFF. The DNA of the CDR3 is TGTGCCAGCAGCTTAGTTCCTGACGGGGCCGGGGAGCTGTTTTTT.

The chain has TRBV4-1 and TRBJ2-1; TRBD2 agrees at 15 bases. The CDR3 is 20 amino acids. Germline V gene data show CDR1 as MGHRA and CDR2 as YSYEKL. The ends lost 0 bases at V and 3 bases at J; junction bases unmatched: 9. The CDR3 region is CASSQEGGLAGGKFYNEQFF. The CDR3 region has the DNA TGCGCCAGCAGCCAAGAAGGAGGACTAGCGGGAGGGAAATTCTACAATGAGCAGTTCTTC.

Here the CDR3 DNA reads TGTGCCAGCAGCCCCCCTAGCGGGGGGGCCGGCAATGAGCAGTTCTTC. Its protein product is CASSPPSGGAGNEQFF. The chain combines TRBV7-2 with TRBJ2-1, with 12 nucleotides matching TRBD2. The CDR3 consists of 16 residues. V was clipped by 5 bases and J by 6 bases; unmatched bases: 8. CDR1 and CDR2 from the germline V gene are SGHTA and FQGNSA.

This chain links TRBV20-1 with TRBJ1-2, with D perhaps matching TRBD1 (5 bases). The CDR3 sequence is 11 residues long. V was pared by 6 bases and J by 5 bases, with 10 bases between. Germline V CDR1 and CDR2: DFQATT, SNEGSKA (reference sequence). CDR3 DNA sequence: TGCAGTGCGACAGTAGCTTATGGCTACACCTTC. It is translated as CSATVAYGYTF.

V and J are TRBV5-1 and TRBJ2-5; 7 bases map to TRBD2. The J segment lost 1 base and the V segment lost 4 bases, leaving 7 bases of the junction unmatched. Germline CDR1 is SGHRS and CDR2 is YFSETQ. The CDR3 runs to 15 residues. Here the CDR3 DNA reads TGCGCCAGCAGCCCGTGGGCGGGAGCCCAAGAGACCCAGTACTTC. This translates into CASSPWAGAQETQYF.

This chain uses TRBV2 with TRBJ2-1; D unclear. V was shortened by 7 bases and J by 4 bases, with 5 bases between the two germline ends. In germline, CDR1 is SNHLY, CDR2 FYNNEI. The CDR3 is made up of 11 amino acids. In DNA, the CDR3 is TGTGCCAGCACTACTTACAATGAGCAGTTCTTC. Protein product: CASTTYNEQFF.

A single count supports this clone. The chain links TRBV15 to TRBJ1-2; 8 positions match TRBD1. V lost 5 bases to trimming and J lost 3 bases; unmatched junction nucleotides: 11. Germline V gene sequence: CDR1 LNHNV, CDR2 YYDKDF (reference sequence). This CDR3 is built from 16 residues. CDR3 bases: TGTGCCACCAGCTTCGGACAGGGACGGTACGACTATGGCTACACCTTC. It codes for CATSFGQGRYDYGYTF.

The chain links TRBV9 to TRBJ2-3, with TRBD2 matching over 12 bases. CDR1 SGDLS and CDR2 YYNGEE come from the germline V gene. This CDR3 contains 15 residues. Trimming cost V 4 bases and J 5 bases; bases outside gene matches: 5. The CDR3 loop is CASSTSGGQEDTQYF. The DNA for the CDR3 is TGTGCCAGCAGCACTAGCGGGGGGCAGGAAGATACGCAGTATTTT.